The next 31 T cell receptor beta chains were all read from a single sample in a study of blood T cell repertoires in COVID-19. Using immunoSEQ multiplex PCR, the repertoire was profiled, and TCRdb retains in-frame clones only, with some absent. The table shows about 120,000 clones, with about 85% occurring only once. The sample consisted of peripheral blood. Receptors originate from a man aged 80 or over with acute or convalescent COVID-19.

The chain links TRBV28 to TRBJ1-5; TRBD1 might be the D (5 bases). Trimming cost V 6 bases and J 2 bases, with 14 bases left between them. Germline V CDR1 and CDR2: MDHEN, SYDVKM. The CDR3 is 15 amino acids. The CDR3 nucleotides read TGTGCCAGCAGGCAGGGATCGGCGGGCAATCAGCCCCAGCATTTT. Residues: CASRQGSAGNQPQHF.

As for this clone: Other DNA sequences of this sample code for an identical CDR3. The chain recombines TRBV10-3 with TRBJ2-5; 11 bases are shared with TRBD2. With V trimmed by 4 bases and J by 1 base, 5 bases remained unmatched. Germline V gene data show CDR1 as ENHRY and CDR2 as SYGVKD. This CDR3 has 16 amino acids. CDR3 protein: CAISGGLAGGQETQYF. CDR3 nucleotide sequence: TGTGCCATCAGTGGAGGACTAGCGGGCGGCCAAGAGACCCAGTACTTC.

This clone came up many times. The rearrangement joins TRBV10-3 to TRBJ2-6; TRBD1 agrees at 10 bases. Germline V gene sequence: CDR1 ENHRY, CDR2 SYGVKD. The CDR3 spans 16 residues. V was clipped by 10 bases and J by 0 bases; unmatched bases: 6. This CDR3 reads CATRQGADSGANVLTF. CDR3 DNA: TGTGCCACCCGACAGGGGGCAGACTCTGGGGCCAACGTCCTGACTTTC.

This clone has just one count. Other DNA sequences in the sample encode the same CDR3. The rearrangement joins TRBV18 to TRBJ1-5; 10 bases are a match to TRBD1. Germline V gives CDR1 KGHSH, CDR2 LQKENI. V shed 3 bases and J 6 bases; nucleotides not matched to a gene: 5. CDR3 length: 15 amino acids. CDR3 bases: TGTGCCAGCTCACCGACGGGACAGGGGATTCAGCCCCAGCATTTT. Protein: CASSPTGQGIQPQHF.

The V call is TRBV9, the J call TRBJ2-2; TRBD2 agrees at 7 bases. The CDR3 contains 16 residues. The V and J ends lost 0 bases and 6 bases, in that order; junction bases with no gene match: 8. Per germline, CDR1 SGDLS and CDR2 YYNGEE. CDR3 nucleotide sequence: TGTGCCAGCAGCGTAGCTACGCCGGGGGGAGCCGGGGAGCTGTTTTTT. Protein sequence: CASSVATPGGAGELFF.

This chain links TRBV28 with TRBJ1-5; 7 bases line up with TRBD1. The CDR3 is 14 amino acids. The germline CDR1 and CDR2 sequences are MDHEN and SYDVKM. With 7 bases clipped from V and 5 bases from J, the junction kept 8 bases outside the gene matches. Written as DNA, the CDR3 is TGTGCCAGCACCCAAGGAGGGGGCCATCAGCCCCAGCATTTT. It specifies CASTQGGGHQPQHF.

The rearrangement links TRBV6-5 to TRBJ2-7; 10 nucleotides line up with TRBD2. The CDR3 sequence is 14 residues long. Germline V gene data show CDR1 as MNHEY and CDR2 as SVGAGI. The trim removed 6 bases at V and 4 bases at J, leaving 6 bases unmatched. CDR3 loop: CASSAGTSDYEQYF. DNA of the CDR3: TGTGCCAGCAGCGCCGGGACTAGCGATTACGAGCAGTACTTC.

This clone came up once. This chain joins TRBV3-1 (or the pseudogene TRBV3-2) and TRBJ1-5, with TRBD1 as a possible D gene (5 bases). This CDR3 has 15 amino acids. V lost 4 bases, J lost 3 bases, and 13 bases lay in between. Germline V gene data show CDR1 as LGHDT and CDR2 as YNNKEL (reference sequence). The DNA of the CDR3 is TGTGCCAGCAGCCCATCGGGGGGGAACAATCAGCCCCAGCATTTT. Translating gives CASSPSGGNNQPQHF.

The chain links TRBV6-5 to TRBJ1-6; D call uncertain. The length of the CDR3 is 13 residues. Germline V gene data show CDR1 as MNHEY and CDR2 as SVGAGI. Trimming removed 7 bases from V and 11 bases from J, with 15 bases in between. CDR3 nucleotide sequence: TGTGCCAGCAAGGGAGTAAGGGAGGCACCCCTCCACTTT. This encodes CASKGVREAPLHF.

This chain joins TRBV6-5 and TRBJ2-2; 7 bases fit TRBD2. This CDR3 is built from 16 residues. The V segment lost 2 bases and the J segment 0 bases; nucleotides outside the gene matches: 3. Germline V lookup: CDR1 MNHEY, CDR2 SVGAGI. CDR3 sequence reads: CASSYGLGPNTGELFF. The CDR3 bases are TGTGCCAGCAGTTACGGACTAGGCCCGAACACCGGGGAGCTGTTTTTT.

CDR3 loop: CASSQNYPEAAFF. The CDR3 DNA follows: TGCGCCAGCAGCCAGAATTATCCCGAAGCAGCTTTCTTT. This chain uses TRBV4-3 with TRBJ1-1; D not certain. Germline V gene data show CDR1 as LGHNA and CDR2 as YSLEER. The V and J ends lost 3 bases and 10 bases respectively, with 15 bases between them. The CDR3 sequence is 13 residues long.

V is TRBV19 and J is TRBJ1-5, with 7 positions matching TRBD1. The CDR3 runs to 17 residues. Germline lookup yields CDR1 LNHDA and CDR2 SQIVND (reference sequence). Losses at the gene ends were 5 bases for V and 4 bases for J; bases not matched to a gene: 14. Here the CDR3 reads CASSPTRDRGRNQPQHF. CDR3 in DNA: TGTGCCAGTAGTCCCACCCGGGACAGAGGGCGGAATCAGCCCCAGCATTTT.

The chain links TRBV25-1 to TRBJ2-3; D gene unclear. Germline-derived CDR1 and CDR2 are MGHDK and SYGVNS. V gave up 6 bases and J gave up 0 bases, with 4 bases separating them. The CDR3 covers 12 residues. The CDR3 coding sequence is TGTGCCAGCAGAAGCAGCACAGATACGCAGTATTTT. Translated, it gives CASRSSTDTQYF.

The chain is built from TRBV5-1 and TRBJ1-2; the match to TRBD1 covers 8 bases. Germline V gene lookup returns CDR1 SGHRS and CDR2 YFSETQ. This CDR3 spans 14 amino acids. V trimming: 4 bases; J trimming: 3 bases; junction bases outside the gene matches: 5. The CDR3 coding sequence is TGCGCCAGCAGCCCTACAGGGGGGGACTATGGCTACACCTTC. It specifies CASSPTGGDYGYTF.

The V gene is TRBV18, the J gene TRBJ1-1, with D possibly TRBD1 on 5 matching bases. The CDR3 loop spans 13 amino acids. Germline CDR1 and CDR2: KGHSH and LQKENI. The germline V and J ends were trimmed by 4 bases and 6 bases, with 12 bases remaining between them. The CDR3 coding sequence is TGTGCCAGCTCACAGGGGCTACGCGCTGAAGCTTTCTTT. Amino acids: CASSQGLRAEAFF. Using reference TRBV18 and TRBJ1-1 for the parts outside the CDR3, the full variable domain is NAGVMQNPRHLVRRRGQEARLRCSPMKGHSHVYWYRQLPEEGLKFMVYLQKENIIDESGMPKERFSAEFPKEGPSILRIQQVVRGDSAAYFCASSQGLRAEAFFGQGTRLTVV.

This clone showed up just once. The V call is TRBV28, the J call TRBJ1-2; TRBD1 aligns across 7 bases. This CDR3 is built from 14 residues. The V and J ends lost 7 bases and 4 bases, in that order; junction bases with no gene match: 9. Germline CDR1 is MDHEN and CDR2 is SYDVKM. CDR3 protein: CASTLAGGTYGYTF. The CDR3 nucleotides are TGTGCCAGCACCCTCGCAGGGGGAACCTATGGCTACACCTTC.

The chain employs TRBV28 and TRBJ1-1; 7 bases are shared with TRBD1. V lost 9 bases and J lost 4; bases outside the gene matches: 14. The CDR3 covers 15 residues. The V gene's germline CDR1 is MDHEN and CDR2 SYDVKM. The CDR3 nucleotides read TGTGCCAGTATTTCCAGGGGGAAAAGGGGCACTGAAGCTTTCTTT. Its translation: CASISRGKRGTEAFF.

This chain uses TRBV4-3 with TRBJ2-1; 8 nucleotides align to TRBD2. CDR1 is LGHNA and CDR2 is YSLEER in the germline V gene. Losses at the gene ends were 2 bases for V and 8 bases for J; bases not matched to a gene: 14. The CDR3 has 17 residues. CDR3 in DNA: TGCGCCAGCAGCCAAATCGTGACGGGAGGGCCATTTGATGAGCAGTTCTTC. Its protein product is CASSQIVTGGPFDEQFF.

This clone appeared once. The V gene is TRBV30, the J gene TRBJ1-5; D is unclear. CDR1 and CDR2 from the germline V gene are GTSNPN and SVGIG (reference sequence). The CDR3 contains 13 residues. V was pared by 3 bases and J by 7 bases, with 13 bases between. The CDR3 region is CAWSDPTGQPQHF. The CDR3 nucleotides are TGTGCCTGGAGCGACCCGACGGGGCAGCCCCAGCATTTT. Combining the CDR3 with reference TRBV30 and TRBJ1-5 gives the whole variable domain SQTIHQWPATLVQPVGSPLSLECTVEGTSNPNLYWYRQAAGRGLQLLFYSVGIGQISSEVPQNLSASRPQDRQFILSSKKLLLSDSGFYLCAWSDPTGQPQHFGDGTRLSIL.

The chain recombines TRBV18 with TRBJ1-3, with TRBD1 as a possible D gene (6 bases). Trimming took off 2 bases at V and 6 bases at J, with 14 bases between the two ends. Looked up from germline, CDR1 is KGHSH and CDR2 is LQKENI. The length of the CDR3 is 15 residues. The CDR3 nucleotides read TGTGCCAGCTCACCATCACAGGGTGGTTCAAACACCATATATTTT. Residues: CASSPSQGGSNTIYF.

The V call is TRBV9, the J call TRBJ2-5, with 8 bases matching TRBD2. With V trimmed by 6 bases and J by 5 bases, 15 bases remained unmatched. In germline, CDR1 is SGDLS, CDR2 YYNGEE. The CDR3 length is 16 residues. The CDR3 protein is CASNPLGGAGVETQYF. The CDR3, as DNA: TGTGCCAGCAACCCCCTCGGCGGAGCGGGAGTGGAGACCCAGTACTTC.

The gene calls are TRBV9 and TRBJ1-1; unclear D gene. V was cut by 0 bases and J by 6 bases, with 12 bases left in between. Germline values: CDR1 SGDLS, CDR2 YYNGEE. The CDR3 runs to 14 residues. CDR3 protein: CASSVDGRRAEAFF. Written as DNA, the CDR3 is TGTGCCAGCAGCGTAGATGGTCGGAGGGCTGAAGCTTTCTTT.

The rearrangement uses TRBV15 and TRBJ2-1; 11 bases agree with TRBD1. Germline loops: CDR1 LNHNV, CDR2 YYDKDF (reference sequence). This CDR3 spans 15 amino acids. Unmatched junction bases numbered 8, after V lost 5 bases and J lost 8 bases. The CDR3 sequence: CATSDRDRGIYEQFF. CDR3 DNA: TGTGCCACCAGCGACCGGGACAGGGGGATCTATGAGCAGTTCTTC. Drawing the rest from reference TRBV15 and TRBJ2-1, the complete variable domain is DAMVIQNPRYQVTQFGKPVTLSCSQTLNHNVMYWYQQKSSQAPKLLFHYYDKDFNNEADTPDNFQSRRPNTSFCFLDIRSPGLGDTAMYLCATSDRDRGIYEQFFGPGTRLTVL.

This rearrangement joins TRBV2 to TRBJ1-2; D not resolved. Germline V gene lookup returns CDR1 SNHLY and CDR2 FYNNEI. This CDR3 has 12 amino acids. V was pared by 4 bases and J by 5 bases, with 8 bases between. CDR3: CASSGHSYGYTF. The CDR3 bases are TGTGCCAGCAGTGGCCACTCGTATGGCTACACCTTC.

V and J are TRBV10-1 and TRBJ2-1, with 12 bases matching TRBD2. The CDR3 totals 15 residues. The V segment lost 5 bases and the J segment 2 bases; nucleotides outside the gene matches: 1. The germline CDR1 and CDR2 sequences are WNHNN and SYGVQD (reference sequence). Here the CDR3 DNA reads TGCGCCAGCAGTCGGACTAGCGGGGCCTACAATGAGCAGTTCTTC. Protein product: CASSRTSGAYNEQFF.

The CDR3 bases are TGTGCCTGGAGTCTCCTGGGCAGGGCAGTTTTCGGTTCCGGCTATGGCTACACCTTC. Encoded protein: CAWSLLGRAVFGSGYGYTF. The chain couples TRBV30 to TRBJ1-2; D might be TRBD1 (5 bases). V was shortened by 2 bases and J by 4 bases, with 29 bases between the two germline ends. The CDR3 contains 19 residues. Germline V gene lookup returns CDR1 GTSNPN and CDR2 SVGIG (reference sequence). Using reference TRBV30 and TRBJ1-2 for the parts outside the CDR3, the full variable domain is SQTIHQWPATLVQPVGSPLSLECTVEGTSNPNLYWYRQAAGRGLQLLFYSVGIGQISSEVPQNLSASRPQDRQFILSSKKLLLSDSGFYLCAWSLLGRAVFGSGYGYTFGSGTRLTVV.

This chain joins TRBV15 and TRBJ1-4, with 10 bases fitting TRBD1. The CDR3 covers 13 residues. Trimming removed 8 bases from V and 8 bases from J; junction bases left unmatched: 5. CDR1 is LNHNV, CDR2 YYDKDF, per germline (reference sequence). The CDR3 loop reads CATRPTGGEKLFF. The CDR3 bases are TGTGCCACCCGACCGACAGGGGGCGAAAAACTGTTTTTT.

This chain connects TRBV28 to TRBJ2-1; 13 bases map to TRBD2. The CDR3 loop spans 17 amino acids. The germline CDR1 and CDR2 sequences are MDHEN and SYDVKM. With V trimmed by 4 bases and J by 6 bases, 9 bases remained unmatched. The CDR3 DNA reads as TGTGCCAGCAGTTCCAGGACTAGCGGGAGACCCTCCAATGAGCAGTTCTTC. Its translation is CASSSRTSGRPSNEQFF.

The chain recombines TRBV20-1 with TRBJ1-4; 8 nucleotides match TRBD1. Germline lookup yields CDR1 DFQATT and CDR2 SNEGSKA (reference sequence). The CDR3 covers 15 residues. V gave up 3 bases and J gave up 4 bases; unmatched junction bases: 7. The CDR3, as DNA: TGCAGTGCTAGTGCCCAGGGGGCATTTAATGAAAAACTGTTTTTT. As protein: CSASAQGAFNEKLFF.

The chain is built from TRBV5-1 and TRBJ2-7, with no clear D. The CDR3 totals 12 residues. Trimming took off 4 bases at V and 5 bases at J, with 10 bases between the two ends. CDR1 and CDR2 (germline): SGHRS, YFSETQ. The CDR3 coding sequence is TGCGCCAGCAGCGTTAACCAGGACGAGCAGTACTTC. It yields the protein CASSVNQDEQYF. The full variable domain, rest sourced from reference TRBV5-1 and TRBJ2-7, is KAGVTQTPRYLIKTRGQQVTLSCSPISGHRSVSWYQQTPGQGLQFLFEYFSETQRNKGNFPGRFSGRQFSNSRSEMNVSTLELGDSALYLCASSVNQDEQYFGPGTRLTVT.

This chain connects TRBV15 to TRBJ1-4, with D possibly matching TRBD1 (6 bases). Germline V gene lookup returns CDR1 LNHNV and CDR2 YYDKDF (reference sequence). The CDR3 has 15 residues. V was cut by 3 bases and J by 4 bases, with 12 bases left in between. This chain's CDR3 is CATSRMTGINEKLFF. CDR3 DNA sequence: TGTGCCACCAGCAGGATGACAGGAATTAATGAAAAACTGTTTTTT.